These 28 T cell receptor beta chains came from one sample sequenced in a study of blood T cell repertoires in COVID-19. TCRdb keeps only in-frame clones here, not all; method: immunoSEQ multiplex PCR. The sample has over 90,000 clones, over 70% seen once. The sequencing sample was made of peripheral blood. All receptors come from a man aged 60-69 years with acute or convalescent COVID-19.

The rearrangement uses TRBV20-1 and TRBJ2-1; TRBD2 might be the D (6 bases). Trimming pared 3 bases from V and 6 bases from J, leaving 15 bases between. The CDR3 totals 14 residues. CDR1 is DFQATT and CDR2 is SNEGSKA in the germline V gene (reference sequence). The CDR3 sequence is CSASKTRIGNEQFF. The CDR3 DNA sequence: TGCAGTGCTAGTAAGACTAGGATTGGCAATGAGCAGTTCTTC.

In its sample, this clone was seen once. The chain couples TRBV5-1 to TRBJ2-3, with 10 bases fitting TRBD2. Germline assignment: CDR1 SGHRS and CDR2 YFSETQ. The CDR3 loop spans 15 amino acids. V was pared by 9 bases and J by 1 base, with 8 bases of the junction left unmatched. Here the CDR3 reads CATSLSGGRTDTQYF. In DNA, the CDR3 is TGCGCCACGTCACTTAGCGGGGGGCGCACAGATACGCAGTATTTT.

The V call is TRBV9, the J call TRBJ1-2, with D uncertain. Germline values: CDR1 SGDLS, CDR2 YYNGEE. The CDR3 runs to 12 residues. Trimming took 3 bases from V and 10 from J, leaving 13 bases between them. CDR3: CASSGGQVTYTF. The CDR3 DNA follows: TGTGCCAGCAGCGGAGGTCAAGTTACCTACACCTTC.

The J gene is TRBJ2-1, the V gene TRBV19; TRBD1 might be the D (6 bases). V dropped 0 bases and J dropped 2 bases, with 11 bases sitting between them. The CDR3 is made up of 16 amino acids. Germline CDR1 LNHDA, CDR2 SQIVND (reference sequence). The CDR3 DNA is TGTGCCAGTAGTATAGAAACAGGGTCAACCTACAATGAGCAGTTCTTC. Translation: CASSIETGSTYNEQFF. The whole variable domain, filled in from reference TRBV19 and TRBJ2-1, reads DGGITQSPKYLFRKEGQNVTLSCEQNLNHDAMYWYRQDPGQGLRLIYYSQIVNDFQKGDIAEGYSVSREKKESFPLTVTSAQKNPTAFYLCASSIETGSTYNEQFFGPGTRLTVL.

This clone came up many times. J is TRBJ2-1 and V is TRBV19; TRBD1 agrees at 7 bases. Germline CDR1 LNHDA, CDR2 SQIVND (reference sequence). J gave up 4 bases and V 5 bases, and 11 bases lay outside the gene matches. This CDR3 comprises 16 residues. The CDR3 nucleotides are TGTGCCAGTAGTGCTAACCGGGACAGCAGTTACAATGAGCAGTTCTTC. Translating it yields CASSANRDSSYNEQFF.

The V call is TRBV18, the J call TRBJ2-1; a weak D match, TRBD1 (6 bases). Germline V gives CDR1 KGHSH, CDR2 LQKENI. V dropped 3 bases and J dropped 5 bases, with 11 bases sitting between them. CDR3 length: 14 amino acids. The CDR3 sequence is CASSPNREHNEQFF. The DNA for the CDR3 is TGTGCCAGCTCACCGAACAGGGAACACAATGAGCAGTTCTTC.

The chain employs TRBV28 and TRBJ1-6; 7 positions agree with TRBD1. CDR3 length: 16 residues. Germline V lookup: CDR1 MDHEN, CDR2 SYDVKM. With 3 bases clipped from V and 6 bases from J, the junction kept 8 bases outside the gene matches. CDR3 nucleotides: TGTGCCAGCAGTTTCGAATGGGACAGATCTAATTCACCCCTCCACTTT. Residues: CASSFEWDRSNSPLHF.

CDR3 sequence reads: CATRPGQFGEAFF. The CDR3 nucleotides read TGTGCCACCCGGCCGGGACAATTTGGTGAAGCTTTCTTT. The rearrangement links TRBV15 to TRBJ1-1, with TRBD1 as a possible D gene (6 bases). Germline CDR1 reads LNHNV; CDR2 reads YYDKDF (reference sequence). V lost 8 bases to trimming and J lost 7 bases, with 17 bases between them. This CDR3 has 13 amino acids.

The chain combines TRBV9 with TRBJ2-7, with D possibly TRBD2 on 5 matching bases. CDR1 is SGDLS and CDR2 is YYNGEE in the germline V gene. This CDR3 region has 14 residues. Deletions cut 0 bases from V and 7 bases from J, with 14 bases between. In DNA form, the CDR3 reads TGTGCCAGCAGCGTAGAACAAAGAGCGGTTGAGCAGTACTTC. Its protein is CASSVEQRAVEQYF.

This clone was seen many times. This sequence joins TRBV5-4 and TRBJ1-6; D gene uncertain. There are 16 residues in the CDR3. Germline CDR1 SGHNT, CDR2 YYREEE (reference sequence). The ends were cut back, 3 bases at V and 7 bases at J, with 17 bases in the middle. CDR3 coding DNA: TGTGCCAGCAGCTCCCGATCGAGGGCGGTCAATTCACCCCTCCACTTT. As protein: CASSSRSRAVNSPLHF.

The V call is TRBV10-1, the J call TRBJ2-3; 12 nucleotides line up with TRBD2. The germline V gene encodes CDR1 WNHNN and CDR2 SYGVQD (reference sequence). After removal of 4 bases from V and 3 bases from J, the junction contained 2 bases not matched to a gene. The CDR3 spans 15 residues. The CDR3 DNA reads TGCGCCAGCAGTGCTAGCGGGGGGGCGACAGATACGCAGTATTTT. Translated: CASSASGGATDTQYF.

The V gene is TRBV5-1, the J gene TRBJ1-3; tentative D call: TRBD1 (5 bases). Germline V lookup: CDR1 SGHRS, CDR2 YFSETQ. The CDR3 is 14 amino acids. The V end was cut by 4 bases, the J end by 2 bases, with 10 bases between. The CDR3 nucleotides are TGCGCCAGCAGCCCCCAGGGCACTGGAAACACCATATATTTT. Translation: CASSPQGTGNTIYF.

This clone occurred a few times. The genes are TRBV5-4 and TRBJ2-6, with 10 bases lining up with TRBD1. CDR1 is SGHNT, CDR2 YYREEE, per germline (reference sequence). This CDR3 region has 18 residues. V was clipped by 4 bases and J by 1 base; unmatched bases: 8. CDR3: CASSRAGTGASGANVLTF. The CDR3 coding sequence is TGTGCCAGCAGCCGCGCCGGGACAGGGGCTTCTGGGGCCAACGTCCTGACTTTC. The full variable domain, completed using reference TRBV5-4 and TRBJ2-6, is ETGVTQSPTHLIKTRGQQVTLRCSSQSGHNTVSWYQQALGQGPQFIFQYYREEENGRGNFPPRFSGLQFPNYSSELNVNALELDDSALYLCASSRAGTGASGANVLTFGAGSRLTVL.

Comments on this clone: Additional DNA sequences in this sample encode the identical CDR3. The chain is built from TRBV9 and TRBJ2-5; 10 bases match TRBD2. CDR3 length equals 15 residues. Unmatched junction bases numbered 7, after V lost 4 bases and J lost 4 bases. In germline, CDR1 is SGDLS, CDR2 YYNGEE. CDR3 in DNA: TGTGCCAGCAGCCCCCGGACTAGCGGCAGAGAGACCCAGTACTTC. Protein product: CASSPRTSGRETQYF.

The chain combines TRBV6-1 with TRBJ1-3; 8 bases match TRBD1. The J segment lost 4 bases and the V segment lost 4 bases, leaving 6 bases of the junction unmatched. The germline gives CDR1 MNHNS, CDR2 SASEGT. The CDR3 sequence is 15 residues long. The CDR3, as DNA: TGTGCCAGCAGTGGAGCGGACAGGGAAGGAAACACCATATATTTT. Its translation: CASSGADREGNTIYF.

This clone was recorded only once. This CDR3 is CASTISRNTGELFF. The CDR3 region has the DNA TGTGCCAGCACCATTAGCCGGAACACCGGGGAGCTGTTTTTT. This chain uses TRBV2 with TRBJ2-2; D not certain. The CDR3 loop spans 14 amino acids. The germline V gene encodes CDR1 SNHLY and CDR2 FYNNEI. V was shortened by 7 bases and J by 1 base, with 10 bases between the two germline ends.

This clone was found once. The chain has TRBV19 and TRBJ2-1; D is possibly TRBD1 (6 bases). The CDR3 runs to 15 residues. V dropped 6 bases and J dropped 4 bases, with 16 bases sitting between them. The germline CDR1 and CDR2 sequences are LNHDA and SQIVND (reference sequence). CDR3 sequence reads: CASRAGQGNYNEQFF. CDR3 bases: TGTGCCAGTAGGGCCGGGCAGGGGAATTACAATGAGCAGTTCTTC.

The chain uses TRBV18 and TRBJ2-5; 9 positions match TRBD2. Germline V gene data show CDR1 as KGHSH and CDR2 as LQKENI. Unmatched junction bases numbered 14, after V lost 3 bases and J lost 6 bases. The CDR3 length is 17 residues. As DNA, the CDR3 is TGTGCCAGCTCACCTTTCACCCGCGGGAGGGCCGTCAAGACCCAGTACTTC. It is translated as CASSPFTRGRAVKTQYF. Based on the CDR3 plus reference TRBV18 and TRBJ2-5, the full variable domain is NAGVMQNPRHLVRRRGQEARLRCSPMKGHSHVYWYRQLPEEGLKFMVYLQKENIIDESGMPKERFSAEFPKEGPSILRIQQVVRGDSAAYFCASSPFTRGRAVKTQYFGPGTRLLVL.

The chain uses TRBV7-9 and TRBJ1-3; TRBD1 aligns across 9 bases. Looked up from germline, CDR1 is SEHNR and CDR2 is FQNEAQ (reference sequence). The CDR3 loop spans 15 amino acids. Trimming removed 1 base from V and 8 bases from J; junction bases left unmatched: 6. The CDR3 DNA sequence: TGTGCCAGCAGCTTAGACCCGGGACAGGGTTACACCATATATTTT. Encoded protein: CASSLDPGQGYTIYF.

This clone was detected only a few times. The rearrangement joins TRBV7-8 to TRBJ1-3, with no clear D. CDR1 and CDR2 from the germline V gene are SGHVS and FQNEAQ. V lost 5 bases to trimming and J lost 0 bases, with 11 bases between them. This CDR3 has 15 amino acids. The CDR3, as DNA: TGTGCCAGCAGCCCGAGGCGACCCTCTGGAAACACCATATATTTT. It codes for CASSPRRPSGNTIYF.

Comment on this clone: An end of the junction differs from the germline gene, which may be a read error. V and J are TRBV11-2 and TRBJ1-1; 8 bases fit TRBD1. Germline lookup yields CDR1 SGHAT and CDR2 FQNNGV. This CDR3 contains 16 residues. The CDR3 region has the DNA TGTGCCAGCAGCTTGGGACGGACAGGGATGAATACTGAAGCTTTCTTT. As protein: CASSLGRTGMNTEAFF.

This sequence joins TRBV6-1 and TRBJ2-7; TRBD2 agrees at 8 bases. CDR3 length: 17 amino acids. CDR1 is MNHNS, CDR2 SASEGT, per germline. The V gene end was trimmed by 4 bases and the J gene end by 3 bases; junction bases not matched to a gene: 14. The CDR3 region has the DNA TGTGCCAGCAGTGTCGGTTCTCTGCGGAGCGGGGGCTACGAGCAGTACTTC. Its protein product is CASSVGSLRSGGYEQYF.

The chain is built from TRBV2 and TRBJ1-4; TRBD1 matches at 7 bases. CDR1 is SNHLY, CDR2 FYNNEI, per germline. Trimming took 6 bases from V and 5 from J; bases not matched to a gene: 9. The CDR3 length is 15 residues. This CDR3 is CASRRQGIRNEKLFF. The CDR3 DNA sequence: TGTGCCAGCAGGCGACAGGGCATACGAAATGAAAAACTGTTTTTT. Filled out from reference TRBV2 and TRBJ1-4, the complete variable domain reads EPEVTQTPSHQVTQMGQEVILRCVPISNHLYFYWYRQILGQKVEFLVSFYNNEISEKSEIFDDQFSVERPDGSNFTLKIRSTKLEDSAMYFCASRRQGIRNEKLFFGSGTQLSVL.

The chain combines TRBV9 with TRBJ1-3, with D maybe TRBD1 (5 bases). Per germline, CDR1 SGDLS and CDR2 YYNGEE. Trimming removed 9 bases from V and 0 bases from J, with 10 bases in between. The CDR3 is 13 residues long. CDR3 sequence (DNA): TGTGCCACGGGGGGGAACTCTGGAAACACCATATATTTT. Its translation is CATGGNSGNTIYF. Supplemented by reference TRBV9 and TRBJ1-3, the full variable domain reads DSGVTQTPKHLITATGQRVTLRCSPRSGDLSVYWYQQSLDQGLQFLIQYYNGEERAKGNILERFSAQQFPDLHSELNLSSLELGDSALYFCATGGNSGNTIYFGEGSWLTVV.

This chain connects TRBV10-2 to TRBJ1-5; 10 nucleotides agree with TRBD1. The CDR3 has 14 residues. The junction had 4 bases not matched to a gene; V was cut back by 8 bases and J by 3 bases. CDR1 and CDR2 from the germline V gene are WSHSY and SAAADI. The CDR3 DNA reads as TGCGCCAGCCGGGACAGGGGACACAATCAGCCCCAGCATTTT. Protein product: CASRDRGHNQPQHF.

V usage is TRBV24-1 and J usage is TRBJ2-5; tentatively, D is TRBD1 (6 bases). The V and J ends lost 10 bases and 2 bases respectively, with 13 bases between them. The CDR3 has 13 residues. Germline-derived CDR1 and CDR2 are KGHDR and SFDVKD. CDR3 protein: CATQGSRQETQYF. The CDR3 DNA sequence: TGTGCCACGCAGGGGTCGCGGCAAGAGACCCAGTACTTC.

The genes are TRBV11-3 and TRBJ2-7, with a tentative D call TRBD1 (6 bases). V dropped 7 bases and J dropped 3 bases, with 13 bases sitting between them. CDR1 and CDR2 from the germline V gene are SGHNT and YENEEA. This CDR3 has 13 residues. The DNA of the CDR3 is TGTGCCAGCACCCCGACAGGAATCTACGAGCAGTACTTC. Encoded protein: CASTPTGIYEQYF. Drawing the rest from reference TRBV11-3 and TRBJ2-7, the complete variable domain is EAGVVQSPRYKIIEKKQPVAFWCNPISGHNTLYWYLQNLGQGPELLIRYENEEAVDDSQLPKDRFSAERLKGVDSTLKIQPAELGDSAVYLCASTPTGIYEQYFGPGTRLTVT.

The chain is built from TRBV18 and TRBJ2-1; D call uncertain. V lost 2 bases, J lost 3 bases, and 5 bases lay in between. Germline V gene data show CDR1 as KGHSH and CDR2 as LQKENI. The CDR3 runs to 13 residues. The CDR3 region is CASSPFSYNEQFF. As DNA, the CDR3 is TGTGCCAGCTCACCATTCAGCTACAATGAGCAGTTCTTC.